These 7 T cell receptor beta chains were sequenced from one sample in a study of read filtering for tumor transcriptome and immune sequencing. Molecular barcoded adaptors covering alpha/delta and beta/gamma chains were used on 400 to 450 ng RNA. MiXCR was run by TCRdb on the reads, yielding one entry per CDR3 protein. The table shows about 57,000 distinct CDR3 sequences, with 20% to 25% occurring only once. Sequencing used a population of CD138-negative cells sorted from bone marrow. These receptors all stem from a donor aged 40 or over with multiple myeloma.

The table lists this clonotype with a few counts. The V and J genes are TRBV5-1 and TRBJ1-3; a possible D gene is TRBD1 (5 bases). V lost 4 bases, J lost 1 base, and 12 bases lay in between. Germline lookup yields CDR1 SGHRS and CDR2 YFSETQ. This CDR3 is built from 15 residues. The CDR3 is CASSADSLSGNTIYF. The DNA for the CDR3 is TGCGCCAGCAGCGCTGACAGTCTTTCTGGAAACACCATATATTTT.

The CDR3: CATTPTSPGQRSPLHF. CDR3 DNA: TGTGCCACCACCCCTACCTCACCGGGACAACGATCACCCCTCCACTTT. The chain has TRBV2 and TRBJ1-6; D is perhaps TRBD1 (6 bases). Germline CDR1 SNHLY, CDR2 FYNNEI. Trimming pared 10 bases from V and 10 bases from J, leaving 26 bases between. This CDR3 is 16 amino acids long.

This clonotype occurred many times. The chain is built from TRBV28 and TRBJ2-5; 8 positions match TRBD1. Germline CDR1 reads MDHEN; CDR2 reads SYDVKM. The CDR3 runs to 12 residues. After removal of 8 bases from V and 7 bases from J, the junction contained 6 bases not matched to a gene. In nucleotides, the CDR3 is TGTGCCAGCCTTGGACAGGGTTGGACCCAGTACTTC. This encodes CASLGQGWTQYF.

Note on this clonotype: A clone one base away is much larger, so this may be a read error. The rearrangement joins TRBV19 to TRBJ2-1; 7 positions match TRBD2. Germline CDR1 and CDR2: LNHDA and SQIVND (reference sequence). This CDR3 comprises 15 residues. Trimming took 4 bases from V and 9 from J; bases not matched to a gene: 12. CDR3 bases: TGTGCCAGTAGTAGGCAAGCGGGGTGGCCGGGTGAGCAGTTCTTC. Encoded protein: CASSRQAGWPGEQFF.

V gene TRBV6-1 combines with J gene TRBJ2-7; D possibly matches TRBD1 or TRBD2 (5 bases each). CDR3 length: 13 residues. CDR1 is MNHNS, CDR2 SASEGT, per germline. V dropped 2 bases and J dropped 2 bases, with 7 bases sitting between them. The CDR3 DNA is TGTGCCAGCAGTGAATGGGGGACCTACGAGCAGTACTTC. Protein: CASSEWGTYEQYF.

This clonotype has ten or more counts. The chain joins TRBV11-2 to TRBJ2-3; D remains ambiguous. Germline CDR1 is SGHAT and CDR2 is FQNNGV. CDR3 length equals 16 residues. V was pared by 2 bases and J by 2 bases, with 14 bases between. Here the CDR3 reads CASSLRLLTITDTQYF. CDR3 bases: TGTGCCAGCAGCTTACGGCTCCTTACAATCACAGATACGCAGTATTTT. The full variable domain, with the rest looked up from reference TRBV11-2 and TRBJ2-3, is EAGVAQSPRYKIIEKRQSVAFWCNPISGHATLYWYQQILGQGPKLLIQFQNNGVVDDSQLPKDRFSAERLKGVDSTLKIQPAKLEDSAVYLCASSLRLLTITDTQYFGPGTRLTVL.

This clonotype was recorded many times. The CDR3 sequence is CASSRLAGNEQFF. CDR3 nucleotides: TGTGCCAGCTCACGACTAGCGGGTAATGAGCAGTTCTTC. The V gene is TRBV18, the J gene TRBJ2-1; 10 bases align to TRBD2. The germline gives CDR1 KGHSH, CDR2 LQKENI. V gave up 4 bases and J gave up 7 bases; unmatched junction bases: 1. This CDR3 contains 13 residues.